Listed here is a single T cell receptor (beta chain). The target antigen is unknown. This specimen comes from a study of cytomegalovirus exposure and HLA in healthy donors. Study-wide results and limits: Immune exposure information available was restricted to CMV serostatus. The authors reported that TCR beta sequences could predict HLA-A and HLA-B alleles. These predictions were accurate for most subjects in the first cohort. Differences between HLA loci emerged in a later analysis of TCR association rates, with DRB1 most and HLA-C fewest.

PCR employed 60 Vbeta and 13 Jbeta primers. Produced via immunoSEQ multiplex PCR; TCRdb's table is partial and in-frame only. The table has roughly 300,000 clones, about nine tenths seen once. J gave up 6 bases and V 3 bases, and 6 bases lay outside the gene matches. The CDR3 totals 14 residues. Per germline, CDR1 SNHLY and CDR2 FYNNEI. Sequenced: PBMCs. The rearrangement uses TRBV2 and TRBJ1-2; 8 bases line up with TRBD1. The TCR originated in a man in his forties in good health and CMV-seropositive. CDR3 sequence (DNA): TGTGCCAGCAGTGACGACAGGGGAGCGCATGGCTACACCTTC. This sequence encodes CASSDDRGAHGYTF.